This T cell receptor beta chain originates from a study of blood T cell repertoires in COVID-19. Overall study context: The study counted Cohort 3 donors as recovered given two negative PCRs, clearance, or symptom resolution.

The germline V gene encodes CDR1 MGHRA and CDR2 YSYEKL. The J segment lost 0 bases and the V segment lost 4 bases, leaving 2 bases of the junction unmatched. The CDR3 spans 14 residues. TCRdb's copy holds only in-frame clones and misses some; the assay was immunoSEQ multiplex PCR. The table records 200,000 to 250,000 clones, about 90% of them present only once. Specimen: PBMCs or T cells enriched from blood (not recorded which). The chain carries TRBV4-1 and TRBJ1-1, with 7 bases identical to TRBD1. This sequence was found in a woman in her forties or fifties in a cohort exposed to, infected with or recovered from COVID-19 (not recorded which). As DNA, the CDR3 is TGCGCCAGCAGCCCTGGACAGGTGAACACTGAAGCTTTCTTT. Protein: CASSPGQVNTEAFF.